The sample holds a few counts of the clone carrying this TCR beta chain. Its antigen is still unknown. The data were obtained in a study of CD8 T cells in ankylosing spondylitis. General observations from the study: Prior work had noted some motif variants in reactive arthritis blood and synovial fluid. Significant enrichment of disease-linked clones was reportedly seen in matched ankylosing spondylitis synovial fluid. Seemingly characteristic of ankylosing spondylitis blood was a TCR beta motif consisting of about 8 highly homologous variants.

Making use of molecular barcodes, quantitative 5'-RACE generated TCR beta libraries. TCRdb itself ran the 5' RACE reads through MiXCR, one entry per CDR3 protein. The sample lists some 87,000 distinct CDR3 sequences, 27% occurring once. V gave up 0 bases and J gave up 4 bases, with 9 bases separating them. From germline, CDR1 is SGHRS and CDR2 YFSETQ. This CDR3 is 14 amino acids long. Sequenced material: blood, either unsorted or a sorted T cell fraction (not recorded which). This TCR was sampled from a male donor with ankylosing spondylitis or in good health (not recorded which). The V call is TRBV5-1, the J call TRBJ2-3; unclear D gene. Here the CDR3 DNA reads TGCGCCAGCAGCTTGGCTCAGTCAGCAGATACGCAGTATTTT. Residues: CASSLAQSADTQYF.